The 29 T cell receptor beta chains below all came from one sample that was sequenced in a study of human T cells and chemical hapten exposure. TCRdb fed the RACE reads into MiXCR, producing one record per CDR3 protein. Of 65,000 to 95,000 distinct CDR3 sequences in the sample, 10% to 15% were seen once. Time point: patch test 1, 2 weeks after DPC sensitization. Treatment described: therapeutic diphenylcyclopropenone sensitization with weekly scalp DPC. The sequencing here drew on whole blood, taken in connection with sensitization to the hapten diphenylcyclopropenone (DPC). The origin of the receptors is a woman aged 60-75 years with alopecia areata. Some clones in this sample may be carry-over from other donors' samples.

This clonotype came up many times. J is TRBJ2-3 and V is TRBV12-3 or TRBV12-4; 7 bases are a match to TRBD1. The CDR3 runs to 14 residues. J gave up 2 bases and V 8 bases, and 7 bases lay outside the gene matches. In DNA, the CDR3 is TGTGCCAGCCGGGACAGCTTTTCCACAGATACGCAGTATTTT. This sequence encodes CASRDSFSTDTQYF.

This clonotype occurred many times. The DNA for the CDR3 is TGCAGCGTTGAAGACACCTCTCCCCAAACTGAAGCTTTCTTT. This gives the protein CSVEDTSPQTEAFF. The J gene is TRBJ1-1, the V gene TRBV29-1; D ambiguous. Germline V CDR1 and CDR2: SQVTM, ANQGSEA. V lost 0 bases and J 5 bases, leaving 13 bases between the germline ends. This CDR3 contains 14 residues.

This clonotype was seen at least ten times. The V call is TRBV2, the J call TRBJ1-2, with 7 bases fitting TRBD1. V shed 7 bases, J shed 6 bases, and the junction held 8 bases outside the gene matches. The CDR3 runs to 13 residues. Germline V gives CDR1 SNHLY, CDR2 FYNNEI. CDR3: CASIQTGSHGYTF. The CDR3 nucleotides read TGTGCCAGCATCCAGACAGGGTCTCATGGCTACACCTTC. The full variable domain, with the rest looked up from reference TRBV2 and TRBJ1-2, is EPEVTQTPSHQVTQMGQEVILRCVPISNHLYFYWYRQILGQKVEFLVSFYNNEISEKSEIFDDQFSVERPDGSNFTLKIRSTKLEDSAMYFCASIQTGSHGYTFGSGTRLTVV.

V usage is TRBV5-1 and J usage is TRBJ1-5; no definite D call. Germline assignment: CDR1 SGHRS and CDR2 YFSETQ. V was trimmed by 5 bases and J by 1 base, leaving 7 bases between them. There are 13 residues in the CDR3. This chain's CDR3 is CASRTDSNQPQHF. CDR3 DNA: TGCGCCAGCAGAACAGACAGCAATCAGCCCCAGCATTTT.

This clonotype showed up many times. This chain links TRBV29-1 with TRBJ1-1; TRBD1 matches at 9 bases. CDR3 length: 13 residues. The ends lost 6 bases at V and 4 bases at J; junction bases unmatched: 6. CDR1 is SQVTM and CDR2 is ANQGSEA in the germline V gene. CDR3 bases: TGCAGCGTGGAGGGACAGGGACTCACTGAAGCTTTCTTT. This gives the protein CSVEGQGLTEAFF.

This chain links TRBV5-8 with TRBJ1-2, with 9 bases identical to TRBD1. J gave up 6 bases and V 0 bases, and 3 bases lay outside the gene matches. Per germline, CDR1 SGHTS and CDR2 YDEGEE. The CDR3 consists of 14 residues. This CDR3 is CASSLGQGVHGYTF. The CDR3 region has the DNA TGTGCCAGCAGCTTGGGACAGGGGGTGCATGGCTACACCTTC.

This clonotype was recorded at least ten times. The chain joins TRBV9 to TRBJ1-2; TRBD1 matches 7 bases. Unmatched junction bases numbered 17, after V lost 4 bases and J lost 8 bases. CDR3 length: 16 residues. Germline V gene sequence: CDR1 SGDLS, CDR2 YYNGEE. CDR3 in DNA: TGTGCCAGCAGCCCCCGATTATCTGCAGGGGGGTACGGCTACACCTTC. Amino acid sequence: CASSPRLSAGGYGYTF.

At least ten counts were recorded for this clonotype. The chain links TRBV29-1 to TRBJ1-1, with 7 bases lining up with TRBD1. The V segment lost 7 bases and the J segment 9 bases; nucleotides outside the gene matches: 14. Looked up from germline, CDR1 is SQVTM and CDR2 is ANQGSEA. CDR3 size: 13 residues. The CDR3 here is CSALRQGGEKAFF. The CDR3 DNA reads as TGCAGCGCCCTTCGACAGGGTGGGGAGAAAGCTTTCTTT.

The sample holds many counts of this clonotype. The chain employs TRBV6-4 and TRBJ2-3; no definite D call. CDR3 length: 13 residues. The germline V gene encodes CDR1 MRHNA and CDR2 SNTAGT. V was shortened by 6 bases and J by 5 bases, with 12 bases between the two germline ends. The chain's CDR3 is CASSLWAGDTQYF. The CDR3 DNA reads TGTGCCAGCAGCCTCTGGGCCGGAGATACGCAGTATTTT.

This clonotype showed up just a few times. The J gene is TRBJ2-2, the V gene TRBV19; 7 bases are a match to TRBD1. Germline-derived CDR1 and CDR2 are LNHDA and SQIVND (reference sequence). This CDR3 has 17 amino acids. With 2 bases clipped from V and 1 base from J, the junction kept 7 bases outside the gene matches. As DNA, the CDR3 is TGTGCCAGTAGTATACGATCGGGACAGAGGAACACCGGGGAGCTGTTTTTT. Protein: CASSIRSGQRNTGELFF.

Here the CDR3 reads CSARDGGSDTQYF. CDR3 DNA: TGCAGTGCTAGAGATGGGGGATCAGATACGCAGTATTTT. The chain combines TRBV20-1 with TRBJ2-3, with D possibly being TRBD1 or TRBD2 (5 bases each). The CDR3 extends over 13 amino acids. Germline CDR1 DFQATT, CDR2 SNEGSKA (reference sequence). V was pared by 0 bases and J by 4 bases, with 8 bases between.

This clonotype showed up many times. The V and J genes are TRBV12-2 and TRBJ2-7; the DNA was not compared with TRBD1, the D call given in the table. TRBV12-2 is assigned pseudogene status. The CDR3 is 13 amino acids. CDR3 nucleotides: TGTGCAAGTCGGAGTCGCGGGACAGGGGAGCAGTACTTC. Its translation: CASRSRGTGEQYF.

This chain links TRBV7-3 with TRBJ1-5; D unclear. The CDR3 is 15 amino acids. From germline, CDR1 is SGHTA and CDR2 FQGTGA. V lost 1 base to trimming and J lost 2 bases, with 9 bases between them. CDR3 in DNA: TGTGCCAGCAGCTTAATTCGGGGTGGCAATCAGCCCCAGCATTTT. It encodes CASSLIRGGNQPQHF.

This clonotype was seen a handful of times. The V and J genes are TRBV2 and TRBJ1-6; 7 bases align to TRBD1. V dropped 0 bases and J dropped 6; count of bases not matched to a gene: 5. This CDR3 spans 16 amino acids. Per the germline V gene, CDR1 is SNHLY and CDR2 is FYNNEI. CDR3: CASSEAIDRANSPLHF. CDR3 DNA sequence: TGTGCCAGCAGTGAAGCTATTGACAGGGCTAATTCACCCCTCCACTTT.

The rearrangement uses TRBV9 and TRBJ2-7, with a tentative D call TRBD2 (6 bases). V was trimmed by 3 bases and J by 3 bases, leaving 19 bases between them. CDR3 length equals 16 residues. CDR1 and CDR2 (germline): SGDLS, YYNGEE. The CDR3 nucleotides read TGTGCCAGCAGCGAGGAGGGCGGGTCCCGCGACTACGAGCAGTACTTC. Its translation is CASSEEGGSRDYEQYF.

The chain links TRBV20-1 to TRBJ1-5; perhaps TRBD1 as D (6 bases). Germline CDR1 DFQATT, CDR2 SNEGSKA (reference sequence). CDR3 length equals 13 residues. The V gene lost 6 bases and the J gene lost 4 bases, with 13 bases spanning the gap. This CDR3 is CSATDRQNQPQHF. The CDR3 region has the DNA TGCAGTGCCACAGACAGGCAAAATCAGCCCCAGCATTTT.

In this sample, this clonotype turned up many times. The V gene is TRBV12-3 or TRBV12-4, the J gene TRBJ2-5, with 9 bases matching TRBD1. The V segment lost 3 bases and the J segment 5 bases; nucleotides outside the gene matches: 7. The CDR3 sequence is 15 residues long. The CDR3 bases are TGTGCCAGCAGTTTCGTCGGACAGGGGTTCGAGACCCAGTACTTC. Residues: CASSFVGQGFETQYF.

This clonotype was counted only a few times. The chain couples TRBV2 to TRBJ1-5, with D tentatively TRBD1 (5 bases). This CDR3 comprises 13 residues. The V end was cut by 7 bases, the J end by 4 bases, with 11 bases between. CDR1 and CDR2 (germline): SNHLY, FYNNEI. The CDR3 region has the DNA TGTGCCAGCAACTTACAGGTGAATCAGCCCCAGCATTTT. This sequence encodes CASNLQVNQPQHF. Together with reference TRBV2 and TRBJ1-5, the CDR3 gives the full variable domain: EPEVTQTPSHQVTQMGQEVILRCVPISNHLYFYWYRQILGQKVEFLVSFYNNEISEKSEIFDDQFSVERPDGSNFTLKIRSTKLEDSAMYFCASNLQVNQPQHFGDGTRLSIL.

The chain is built from TRBV9 and TRBJ1-1, with D possibly being TRBD1 (6 bases). Per germline, CDR1 SGDLS and CDR2 YYNGEE. With 2 bases removed from V and 6 bases from J, the gap between germline ends came to 17 bases. This CDR3 is 15 amino acids long. CDR3 coding DNA: TGTGCCAGCAGCGTCGGGGGCCCTAACGAAGCTGAAGCTTTCTTT. Translated, it gives CASSVGGPNEAEAFF.

This clonotype has just a few counts. The rearrangement links TRBV6-5 to TRBJ1-6; no clear D gene. Germline CDR1 and CDR2: MNHEY and SVGAGI. The CDR3 has 18 amino acids. V was shortened by 5 bases and J by 3 bases, with 20 bases between the two germline ends. CDR3 coding DNA: TGTGCCAGCAGTGGCCCTGGCAGGCCCAGATTCTATAATTCACCCCTCCACTTT. Amino acid sequence: CASSGPGRPRFYNSPLHF.

The chain combines TRBV5-1 with TRBJ1-1, with D perhaps TRBD1 (5 bases). The germline gives CDR1 SGHRS, CDR2 YFSETQ. The CDR3 extends over 15 amino acids. V lost 6 bases, J lost 6 bases, and 21 bases lay in between. The CDR3 loop is CASTPRGPGTAEAFF. The CDR3 bases are TGCGCCAGCACACCACGGGGCCCGGGTACGGCTGAAGCTTTCTTT. The entire variable domain, with the rest obtained from reference TRBV5-1 and TRBJ1-1, is as follows: KAGVTQTPRYLIKTRGQQVTLSCSPISGHRSVSWYQQTPGQGLQFLFEYFSETQRNKGNFPGRFSGRQFSNSRSEMNVSTLELGDSALYLCASTPRGPGTAEAFFGQGTRLTVV.

This clonotype was detected many times. This chain uses TRBV11-2 with TRBJ2-7; D is perhaps TRBD1 (5 bases). V shed 3 bases and J shed 2 bases, with 14 bases lying between them. Germline V gives CDR1 SGHAT, CDR2 FQNNGV. This CDR3 is 15 amino acids long. CDR3 sequence (DNA): TGTGCCAGCAGCTTTACGACAGTGGCAACCTACGAGCAGTACTTC. This codes for CASSFTTVATYEQYF.

This clonotype was recorded many times. The CDR3 nucleotides read TGTGCCAGCAGCTCAGCATCCCCCCTACAGGGAAATGAGCAGTTCTTC. Translation: CASSSASPLQGNEQFF. The rearrangement joins TRBV7-9 to TRBJ2-1, with D tentatively TRBD1 (6 bases). The V gene's germline CDR1 is SEHNR and CDR2 FQNEAQ (reference sequence). The CDR3 length is 16 residues. Trimming took off 4 bases at V and 7 bases at J, with 20 bases between the two ends.

This chain links TRBV3-1 with TRBJ2-7; 7 nucleotides align to TRBD2. Germline values: CDR1 LGHDT, CDR2 YNNKEL (reference sequence). The V segment lost 4 bases and the J segment 3 bases; nucleotides outside the gene matches: 12. The length of the CDR3 is 16 residues. As DNA, the CDR3 is TGTGCCAGCAGCCCGGATACGACTAGCTTGGACTACGAGCAGTACTTC. It specifies CASSPDTTSLDYEQYF.

This clonotype was counted only a few times. The gene calls are TRBV19 and TRBJ1-2, with unresolved D. The CDR3 loop spans 13 amino acids. V shed 3 bases and J shed 6 bases, with 11 bases lying between them. In germline, CDR1 is LNHDA, CDR2 SQIVND (reference sequence). CDR3 nucleotide sequence: TGTGCCAGTAGTATCAACCCCGGGAATGGCTACACCTTC. Translating it yields CASSINPGNGYTF.

This clonotype was counted many times. The chain is built from TRBV2 and TRBJ2-5; perhaps TRBD1 as D (5 bases). V lost 8 bases and J 0 bases, leaving 13 bases between the germline ends. This CDR3 is built from 14 residues. Germline CDR1 is SNHLY and CDR2 is FYNNEI. The CDR3 DNA follows: TGTGCCAGCGCTAAACCAGGGTACCAAGAGACCCAGTACTTC. It encodes CASAKPGYQETQYF. The complete variable domain, with remaining parts taken from reference TRBV2 and TRBJ2-5, reads EPEVTQTPSHQVTQMGQEVILRCVPISNHLYFYWYRQILGQKVEFLVSFYNNEISEKSEIFDDQFSVERPDGSNFTLKIRSTKLEDSAMYFCASAKPGYQETQYFGPGTRLLVL.

The CDR3 is CASRSGTVSTDTQYF. Written as DNA, the CDR3 is TGTGCCAGCAGGTCCGGGACAGTAAGCACAGATACGCAGTATTTT. J is TRBJ2-3 and V is TRBV6-5; 7 positions match TRBD1. Germline trimming cut 6 bases from V and 0 bases from J; bases unmatched to any gene: 6. Germline loops: CDR1 MNHEY, CDR2 SVGAGI. This CDR3 has 15 amino acids.

The chain employs TRBV12-5 and TRBJ2-7, with D tentatively TRBD1 (6 bases). This CDR3 region has 13 residues. CDR1 and CDR2 (germline): LGHNT, FRNRAP. V lost 4 bases, J lost 2 bases, and 9 bases lay in between. CDR3 coding DNA: TGTGCTAGTGGTTCAGGACAGACCTACGAGCAGTACTTC. Encoded protein: CASGSGQTYEQYF.

The chain carries TRBV3-1 and TRBJ1-1, with a possible D match to TRBD1 (6 bases). Germline V gene data show CDR1 as LGHDT and CDR2 as YNNKEL (reference sequence). Deletions cut 4 bases from V and 7 bases from J, with 16 bases between. The CDR3 contains 14 residues. The chain's CDR3 is CASSPLLIQGEAFF. CDR3 nucleotide sequence: TGTGCCAGCAGCCCCTTGCTGATACAGGGTGAAGCTTTCTTT.